A single sample is the source of the 16 T cell receptor beta chains below, sequenced in a study of blood T cell repertoires in COVID-19. Produced via immunoSEQ multiplex PCR; TCRdb's table is partial and in-frame only. This table holds approximately 240,000 clones, 80% to 95% found once. Material for sequencing was peripheral blood. The receptors stem from a man younger than 40 with COVID-19, enrolled during active disease.

The J gene is TRBJ1-1, the V gene TRBV19; D not resolved. Germline V CDR1 and CDR2: LNHDA, SQIVND (reference sequence). This CDR3 spans 9 amino acids. CDR3 in DNA: TGTAGCCCGGGTTCTGAAGCTTTCTTT. Translated, it gives CSPGSEAFF. The full variable domain, in which reference TRBV19 and TRBJ1-1 provide the parts outside the CDR3, is DGGITQSPKYLFRKEGQNVTLSCEQNLNHDAMYWYRQDPGQGLRLIYYSQIVNDFQKGDIAEGYSVSREKKESFPLTVTSAQKNPTAFYLCSPGSEAFFGQGTRLTVV.

V usage is TRBV11-2 and J usage is TRBJ2-7, with 8 bases matching TRBD1. CDR1 SGHAT and CDR2 FQNNGV come from the germline V gene. V lost 0 bases, J lost 5 bases, and 3 bases stayed unmatched. The CDR3 totals 14 residues. CDR3 in amino acids: CASSLEGQGHEQYF. In nucleotides, the CDR3 is TGTGCCAGCAGCTTAGAAGGACAGGGCCACGAGCAGTACTTC.

The chain is built from TRBV5-6 and TRBJ2-7; TRBD1 might be the D (6 bases). CDR3 length: 13 residues. Trimming shortened V by 3 bases and J by 1 base, and 8 bases separated the two germline ends. Germline CDR1 is SGHDT and CDR2 is YYEEEE. CDR3 protein: CASSWTESYEQYF. CDR3 bases: TGTGCCAGCAGCTGGACAGAGTCCTACGAGCAGTACTTC.

The chain combines TRBV18 with TRBJ2-1; TRBD2 aligns across 13 bases. This CDR3 is 18 amino acids long. Germline V gives CDR1 KGHSH, CDR2 LQKENI. V was clipped by 3 bases and J by 7 bases; unmatched bases: 12. The CDR3 region has the DNA TGTGCCAGCTCACCCCTAGTCCCGGGACTAGCGGGGTCGAATGAGCAGTTCTTC. It is translated as CASSPLVPGLAGSNEQFF.

V gene TRBV5-4 combines with J gene TRBJ2-3, with D hard to call. The germline V and J ends were trimmed by 5 bases and 0 bases, with 7 bases remaining between them. CDR1 is SGHNT and CDR2 is YYREEE in the germline V gene (reference sequence). The CDR3 runs 13 residues. The CDR3 nucleotides are TGTGCCAGCAGGTCTACTAGCACAGATACGCAGTATTTT. Translated, it gives CASRSTSTDTQYF.

The chain links TRBV6-5 to TRBJ1-2; possibly TRBD1 for D (5 bases). Per germline, CDR1 MNHEY and CDR2 SVGAGI. This CDR3 has 15 residues. Between the trimmed V and J ends, which lost 0 bases and 5 bases, there was a span of 13 bases. The CDR3 loop reads CASSYSGQGTYGYTF. The CDR3 region has the DNA TGTGCCAGCAGTTACTCGGGGCAGGGAACATATGGCTACACCTTC.

The chain recombines TRBV2 with TRBJ1-1; perhaps TRBD1 as D (5 bases). V shed 1 base and J shed 11 bases, with 14 bases lying between them. Germline V gene sequence: CDR1 SNHLY, CDR2 FYNNEI. CDR3 size: 13 residues. The CDR3 protein is CASSEGEGMIAFF. The CDR3 region has the DNA TGTGCCAGCAGTGAAGGGGAGGGGATGATTGCTTTCTTT.

CDR3 loop: CASSQDRQFNEKLFF. The DNA of the CDR3 is TGCGCCAGCAGCCAAGATCGTCAGTTTAATGAAAAACTGTTTTTT. The chain carries TRBV4-1 and TRBJ1-4, with D unclear. Trimming pared 0 bases from V and 4 bases from J, leaving 9 bases between. Germline values: CDR1 MGHRA, CDR2 YSYEKL. The CDR3 has 15 residues.

The chain has TRBV4-1 and TRBJ1-2, with 7 positions matching TRBD1. The CDR3 contains 14 residues. The junction had 6 bases not matched to a gene; V was cut back by 4 bases and J by 4 bases. Germline CDR1 and CDR2: MGHRA and YSYEKL. The DNA for the CDR3 is TGCGCCAGCAGCCGCGGACAGGACTTCTATGGCTACACCTTC. This encodes CASSRGQDFYGYTF.

This rearrangement joins TRBV5-6 to TRBJ1-4; the match to TRBD1 covers 7 bases. Germline CDR1 is SGHDT and CDR2 is YYEEEE. This CDR3 spans 13 amino acids. The ends lost 4 bases at V and 8 bases at J; junction bases unmatched: 5. CDR3 in amino acids: CASSITGVEKLFF. CDR3 DNA sequence: TGTGCCAGCAGCATTACAGGGGTGGAAAAACTGTTTTTT. Full variable domain (rest looked up from reference TRBV5-6 and TRBJ1-4): DAGVTQSPTHLIKTRGQQVTLRCSPKSGHDTVSWYQQALGQGPQFIFQYYEEEERQRGNFPDRFSGHQFPNYSSELNVNALLLGDSALYLCASSITGVEKLFFGSGTQLSVL.

The chain links TRBV24-1 to TRBJ2-1; the match to TRBD1 covers 8 bases. The V gene end was trimmed by 4 bases and the J gene end by 6 bases; junction bases not matched to a gene: 7. CDR1 and CDR2 from the germline V gene are KGHDR and SFDVKD. This CDR3 contains 15 residues. The CDR3 coding sequence is TGTGCCACCAGTGACCCCGGGACAGGACGCAATGAGCAGTTCTTC. Residues: CATSDPGTGRNEQFF.

The chain joins TRBV2 to TRBJ1-5; 8 positions agree with TRBD1. This CDR3 contains 15 residues. Trimming cost V 7 bases and J 6 bases; bases outside gene matches: 11. Germline CDR1 reads SNHLY; CDR2 reads FYNNEI. The CDR3: CASTVDRGRSQPQHF. CDR3 sequence (DNA): TGTGCCAGCACCGTAGACAGGGGCAGGAGTCAGCCCCAGCATTTT.

The rearrangement joins TRBV11-2 to TRBJ2-3; D gene ambiguous. V was clipped by 3 bases and J by 6 bases, with 19 bases between them. Germline V gene lookup returns CDR1 SGHAT and CDR2 FQNNGV. CDR3 length: 16 amino acids. The CDR3, as DNA: TGTGCCAGCAGCTTCCTTCGTGGTTGGAGATCGGATACGCAGTATTTT. This sequence encodes CASSFLRGWRSDTQYF.

The J gene is TRBJ1-1, the V gene TRBV2; D is ambiguous. The length of the CDR3 is 12 residues. Germline values: CDR1 SNHLY, CDR2 FYNNEI. Trimming removed 6 bases from V and 1 base from J, with 6 bases in between. CDR3 loop: CASRLTNTEAFF. The CDR3 nucleotides are TGTGCCAGCAGACTAACGAACACTGAAGCTTTCTTT.

The rearrangement uses TRBV24-1 and TRBJ2-7, with D maybe TRBD1 (6 bases). The CDR3 spans 20 residues. Germline V gene data show CDR1 as KGHDR and CDR2 as SFDVKD. Trimming took 0 bases from V and 4 from J, leaving 27 bases between them. The CDR3 reads CATSDLQSSSRGYGLYEQYF. The CDR3 nucleotides read TGTGCCACCAGTGATTTGCAATCGAGCTCCAGGGGTTATGGGCTGTACGAGCAGTACTTC.

The chain is built from TRBV18 and TRBJ1-1; D is ambiguous. Deletions cut 1 base from V and 2 bases from J, with 14 bases between. The germline V gene has CDR1 KGHSH and CDR2 LQKENI. CDR3 length: 16 residues. The CDR3 here is CASSPQLVAGNTEAFF. The CDR3 DNA reads as TGTGCCAGCTCACCACAGCTGGTGGCGGGAAACACTGAAGCTTTCTTT.